The 31 T cell receptor beta chains listed next were all sequenced from one sample in a study of response to subunit inactivated influenza vaccine. TCRdb called the RT-PCR reads again in MiXCR, with one record for every CDR3 protein. The sample lists roughly 500,000 distinct CDR3 sequences; more than 15% were seen once. The starting material was CD4+ T cells sorted from PBMCs, obtained about 24 months after vaccination. These receptors originate from a man between 45 and 75 years old who received an inactivated influenza vaccine.

The chain couples TRBV20-1 to TRBJ2-3, with 9 bases lining up with TRBD2. Trimming took 3 bases from V and 2 from J; bases not matched to a gene: 6. Germline V CDR1 and CDR2: DFQATT, SNEGSKA (reference sequence). This CDR3 contains 15 residues. The CDR3 nucleotides are TGCAGTGCTAGCTATCGACTAGCGGACACAGATACGCAGTATTTT. Translated, it gives CSASYRLADTDTQYF.

This clonotype has a count of ten or more. This chain links TRBV7-8 with TRBJ2-3, with 8 bases aligning to TRBD2. Germline V gene sequence: CDR1 SGHVS, CDR2 FQNEAQ. Trimming at V came to 5 bases and at J to 0 bases, leaving 4 bases not matched to a gene. This CDR3 is built from 15 residues. CDR3 loop: CASSPREGSTDTQYF. The CDR3 nucleotides are TGTGCCAGCAGCCCACGGGAGGGGAGCACAGATACGCAGTATTTT.

This clonotype has ten or more counts. The chain links TRBV20-1 to TRBJ2-3, with 9 nucleotides matching TRBD2. CDR3 size: 15 residues. Germline lookup yields CDR1 DFQATT and CDR2 SNEGSKA (reference sequence). The trim removed 2 bases at V and 2 bases at J, leaving 5 bases unmatched. The CDR3 spells CSARSLAGYTDTQYF. The CDR3 region has the DNA TGCAGTGCTAGAAGCCTAGCGGGGTACACAGATACGCAGTATTTT.

V usage is TRBV9 and J usage is TRBJ1-3; TRBD1 might be the D (5 bases). The V gene lost 3 bases and the J gene lost 0 bases, with 10 bases spanning the gap. From germline, CDR1 is SGDLS and CDR2 YYNGEE. This CDR3 has 15 amino acids. CDR3 region: CASSAGQTSGNTIYF. As DNA, the CDR3 is TGTGCCAGCAGCGCAGGGCAAACCTCTGGAAACACCATATATTTT.

This clonotype appeared many times. V is TRBV7-2 and J is TRBJ1-5; no definite D call. From germline, CDR1 is SGHTA and CDR2 FQGNSA. This CDR3 comprises 16 residues. V lost 0 bases to trimming and J lost 1 base, with 10 bases between them. The CDR3 coding sequence is TGTGCCAGCAGCTTAGCGAGACCGGGGAGCAATCAGCCCCAGCATTTT. It is translated as CASSLARPGSNQPQHF.

The chain uses TRBV20-1 and TRBJ2-1; TRBD2 agrees at 11 bases. Looked up from germline, CDR1 is DFQATT and CDR2 is SNEGSKA (reference sequence). The V gene end was trimmed by 6 bases and the J gene end by 7 bases; junction bases not matched to a gene: 8. The CDR3 length is 14 residues. The CDR3 is CSAILAGVANEQFF. Here the CDR3 DNA reads TGCAGTGCCATACTAGCGGGAGTCGCTAATGAGCAGTTCTTC.

V and J are TRBV2 and TRBJ1-6; TRBD1 is a possible D gene (5 bases). The CDR3 spans 14 residues. The V gene's germline CDR1 is SNHLY and CDR2 FYNNEI. Deletions cut 4 bases from V and 5 bases from J, with 9 bases between. The CDR3 loop reads CASSVGANNSPLHF. The CDR3 DNA follows: TGTGCCAGCAGTGTAGGGGCCAATAATTCACCCCTCCACTTT.

This clonotype was picked up a small number of times. The genes are TRBV20-1 and TRBJ1-5; 7 nucleotides agree with TRBD1. Germline loops: CDR1 DFQATT, CDR2 SNEGSKA (reference sequence). The CDR3 consists of 14 residues. Germline trimming cut 6 bases from V and 2 bases from J; bases unmatched to any gene: 7. CDR3 in DNA: TGCAGTGCGTGGACAGGCAAACGCAATCAGCCCCAGCATTTT. Protein product: CSAWTGKRNQPQHF.

This clonotype came up a few times. The V gene is TRBV25-1, the J gene TRBJ2-3, with D tentatively TRBD2 (5 bases). From germline, CDR1 is MGHDK and CDR2 SYGVNS. Deletions cut 6 bases from V and 5 bases from J, with 21 bases between. The CDR3 runs 16 residues. As DNA, the CDR3 is TGTGCCAGCAGAGATCCGCCGGGTCACGGGGTAGATACGCAGTATTTT. Translation: CASRDPPGHGVDTQYF.

The rearrangement joins TRBV24-1 to TRBJ1-2; TRBD1 matches at 9 bases. Germline V gene lookup returns CDR1 KGHDR and CDR2 SFDVKD. The V and J ends lost 3 bases and 8 bases, in that order; junction bases with no gene match: 6. The CDR3 loop spans 14 amino acids. CDR3 sequence (DNA): TGTGCCACCAGTGATCGCAGGACAGGGGACGGCTACACCTTC. This codes for CATSDRRTGDGYTF.

Only a few counts were recorded for this clonotype. This CDR3 reads CASRTGTAMEKLFF. CDR3 coding DNA: TGTGCCAGCAGGACCGGGACGGCTATGGAAAAACTGTTTTTT. The chain is built from TRBV7-2 and TRBJ1-4; possible D gene TRBD1, 5 bases. The V and J ends lost 6 bases and 8 bases respectively, with 16 bases between them. CDR3 length: 14 residues. Germline-derived CDR1 and CDR2 are SGHTA and FQGNSA. The full variable domain, with the rest looked up from reference TRBV7-2 and TRBJ1-4, is GAGVSQSPSNKVTEKGKDVELRCDPISGHTALYWYRQSLGQGLEFLIYFQGNSAPDKSGLPSDRFSAERTGGSVSTLTIQRTQQEDSAVYLCASRTGTAMEKLFFGSGTQLSVL.

The rearrangement links TRBV10-1 to TRBJ2-1; TRBD1 aligns across 9 bases. Trimming cost V 7 bases and J 9 bases; bases outside gene matches: 7. The CDR3 has 13 amino acids. The germline CDR1 and CDR2 sequences are WNHNN and SYGVQD (reference sequence). CDR3 loop: CASMRDRVGEQFF. CDR3 nucleotides: TGCGCCAGCATGCGGGACAGGGTCGGTGAGCAGTTCTTC.

This clonotype showed up just a few times. The genes are TRBV15 and TRBJ2-5, with 9 bases fitting TRBD2. Germline V gene sequence: CDR1 LNHNV, CDR2 YYDKDF (reference sequence). Trimming took 1 base from V and 6 from J; bases not matched to a gene: 9. The CDR3 runs to 16 residues. This CDR3 reads CATSRAFLAGEQTQYF. DNA for the CDR3: TGTGCCACCAGCAGAGCCTTTTTAGCGGGAGAACAGACCCAGTACTTC.

The chain employs TRBV29-1 and TRBJ2-1; D gene uncertain. The CDR3 covers 11 residues. V was pared by 5 bases and J by 6 bases, with 8 bases between. The germline gives CDR1 SQVTM, CDR2 ANQGSEA. The CDR3 nucleotides read TGCAGCGTTCGACCGGGCAATGAGCAGTTCTTC. Amino acid sequence: CSVRPGNEQFF.

This clonotype turned up a few times. This chain joins TRBV7-2 and TRBJ2-7, with D possibly TRBD2 on 6 matching bases. This CDR3 comprises 14 residues. From germline, CDR1 is SGHTA and CDR2 FQGNSA. Trimming took off 4 bases at V and 2 bases at J, with 12 bases between the two ends. As DNA, the CDR3 is TGTGCCAGCAGCTCCGGGGGAAATACCTACGAGCAGTACTTC. Protein sequence: CASSSGGNTYEQYF.

The V and J genes are TRBV7-2 and TRBJ2-3; 7 bases are a match to TRBD2. CDR3 length: 16 amino acids. J lost 1 base, V lost 4 bases, and 8 bases had no gene match. Germline CDR1 reads SGHTA; CDR2 reads FQGNSA. The CDR3 loop reads CASSYSVAGGTDTQYF. CDR3 sequence (DNA): TGTGCCAGCAGCTATTCCGTGGCGGGGGGCACAGATACGCAGTATTTT.

In its sample, this clonotype was seen a few times. The chain links TRBV25-1 to TRBJ2-2, with TRBD1 matching 7 bases. The V gene's germline CDR1 is MGHDK and CDR2 SYGVNS. The CDR3 is 16 residues long. V was clipped by 3 bases and J by 0 bases; unmatched bases: 4. The CDR3 sequence: CASSDSGTANTGELFF. Written as DNA, the CDR3 is TGTGCCAGCAGTGATTCCGGGACAGCGAACACCGGGGAGCTGTTTTTT.

This clonotype has just a few counts. The V gene is TRBV5-1, the J gene TRBJ2-1; a weak D match, TRBD2 (6 bases). Germline values: CDR1 SGHRS, CDR2 YFSETQ. The CDR3 extends over 16 amino acids. The ends were cut back, 4 bases at V and 5 bases at J, with 19 bases in the middle. The CDR3, as DNA: TGCGCCAGCAGCCCGGTTGGGCGGGGTACGAACAATGAGCAGTTCTTC. It encodes CASSPVGRGTNNEQFF.

The chain recombines TRBV7-2 with TRBJ1-4; 9 positions agree with TRBD1. Germline CDR1 SGHTA, CDR2 FQGNSA. V was pared by 2 bases and J by 7 bases, with 8 bases of the junction left unmatched. The CDR3 has 16 residues. The CDR3 nucleotides read TGTGCCAGCAGCTTACAGGGGACAGGGACGAGTGAAAAACTGTTTTTT. It yields the protein CASSLQGTGTSEKLFF.

The chain links TRBV12-3 or TRBV12-4 to TRBJ2-3; the D call may be TRBD1 or TRBD2 (6 bases each). CDR3 length equals 16 residues. Trimming removed 4 bases from V and 0 bases from J, with 14 bases in between. CDR3 coding DNA: TGTGCCAGCAGTTGGGTTGGGGGGCTCAGCACAGATACGCAGTATTTT. As protein: CASSWVGGLSTDTQYF.

The table lists this clonotype with a few counts. The V gene is TRBV4-2, the J gene TRBJ2-7; 8 nucleotides line up with TRBD2. Germline V gene data show CDR1 as LGHNA and CDR2 as YNFKEQ. Trimming at V came to 3 bases and at J to 2 bases, leaving 3 bases not matched to a gene. This CDR3 spans 14 amino acids. CDR3 residues: CASSQGTRTYEQYF. The CDR3 bases are TGTGCCAGCAGCCAGGGGACTAGGACCTACGAGCAGTACTTC.

A few counts support this clonotype. The rearrangement links TRBV19 to TRBJ2-1; 8 bases line up with TRBD1. The CDR3 has 16 amino acids. Per germline, CDR1 LNHDA and CDR2 SQIVND (reference sequence). J lost 0 bases, V lost 0 bases, and 1 base had no gene match. For the CDR3, the DNA is TGTGCCAGTAGTATAGAAACAGGGGGCTCCTACAATGAGCAGTTCTTC. Translated: CASSIETGGSYNEQFF.

Concerning this clonotype itself: An end of the junction differs from the germline gene, which may be a read error. V is TRBV4-1 and J is TRBJ2-7, with D perhaps matching TRBD2 (5 bases). CDR1 is MGHRA and CDR2 is YSYEKL in the germline V gene. CDR3 length: 15 amino acids. The CDR3 coding sequence is TGCGCCGGCAGCCAAGATAGGACTTTCTCCTACGAGCAGTACTTC. This translates into CAGSQDRTFSYEQYF.

Ten or more counts support this clonotype. The CDR3 sequence is CASSMGIAGLFSGELFF. CDR3 bases: TGTGCCAGCAGTATGGGGATAGCGGGACTTTTTTCCGGGGAGCTGTTTTTT. The chain is built from TRBV25-1 and TRBJ2-2, with 8 bases matching TRBD2. The CDR3 loop spans 17 amino acids. The ends lost 5 bases at V and 6 bases at J; junction bases unmatched: 14. Germline V gene data show CDR1 as MGHDK and CDR2 as SYGVNS.

In this sample, this clonotype turned up a few times. The chain has TRBV15 and TRBJ2-3; the D gene is possibly TRBD2 (7 bases). CDR3 length: 14 residues. The germline V gene encodes CDR1 LNHNV and CDR2 YYDKDF (reference sequence). V was clipped by 4 bases and J by 2 bases, with 10 bases between them. CDR3 protein: CATSKGGDTDTQYF. The CDR3 bases are TGTGCCACCAGCAAAGGGGGGGACACAGATACGCAGTATTTT.

This chain links TRBV3-1 with TRBJ2-7; 10 bases line up with TRBD2. V gave up 4 bases and J gave up 0 bases; unmatched junction bases: 9. This CDR3 is 17 amino acids long. Germline CDR1 and CDR2: LGHDT and YNNKEL (reference sequence). CDR3 in amino acids: CASSLAFSGGASYEQYF. The DNA of the CDR3 is TGTGCCAGCAGCCTCGCCTTCAGCGGGGGGGCCTCCTACGAGCAGTACTTC.

This clonotype appeared a few times. The chain joins TRBV11-2 to TRBJ2-5; D is possibly TRBD1 (6 bases). Trimming left V 4 bases short and J 7 bases short, with 13 bases between. The length of the CDR3 is 13 residues. Germline assignment: CDR1 SGHAT and CDR2 FQNNGV. In DNA form, the CDR3 reads TGTGCCAGCAGCTCTGGGGGCCTGATGACCCAGTACTTC. Translation gives CASSSGGLMTQYF.

This chain uses TRBV20-1 with TRBJ1-4, with 7 bases that match TRBD1. The V gene's germline CDR1 is DFQATT and CDR2 SNEGSKA (reference sequence). This CDR3 has 14 amino acids. Trimming removed 3 bases from V and 8 bases from J; junction bases left unmatched: 9. The CDR3 bases are TGCAGTGCTAGGGTTCCGGGACAGCCAGAAAAACTGTTTTTT. Encoded protein: CSARVPGQPEKLFF.

This chain joins TRBV24-1 and TRBJ2-2; no reliable D call. The germline CDR1 and CDR2 sequences are KGHDR and SFDVKD. V dropped 6 bases and J dropped 5 bases, with 6 bases sitting between them. CDR3 size: 12 residues. This CDR3 is CATSSETGELFF. CDR3 bases: TGTGCCACCAGTTCCGAAACCGGGGAGCTGTTTTTT.

This clonotype came up a few times. The J gene is TRBJ2-2, the V gene TRBV11-2; 12 bases map to TRBD2. Germline V lookup: CDR1 SGHAT, CDR2 FQNNGV. The CDR3 contains 20 residues. With 4 bases clipped from V and 0 bases from J, the junction kept 12 bases outside the gene matches. CDR3 sequence (DNA): TGTGCCAGCAGCTCTTTAAGGATTACTAGCGGGGGGACGAACACCGGGGAGCTGTTTTTT. It is translated as CASSSLRITSGGTNTGELFF.

This clonotype appeared a few times. The chain joins TRBV4-3 to TRBJ2-2, with TRBD1 identical over 9 bases. J was trimmed by 1 base and V by 2 bases; bases with no gene match: 2. The CDR3 has 16 residues. CDR1 LGHNA and CDR2 YSLEER come from the germline V gene. As DNA, the CDR3 is TGCGCCAGCAGCCAACAGACAGGGGGGAACACCGGGGAGCTGTTTTTT. It encodes CASSQQTGGNTGELFF.